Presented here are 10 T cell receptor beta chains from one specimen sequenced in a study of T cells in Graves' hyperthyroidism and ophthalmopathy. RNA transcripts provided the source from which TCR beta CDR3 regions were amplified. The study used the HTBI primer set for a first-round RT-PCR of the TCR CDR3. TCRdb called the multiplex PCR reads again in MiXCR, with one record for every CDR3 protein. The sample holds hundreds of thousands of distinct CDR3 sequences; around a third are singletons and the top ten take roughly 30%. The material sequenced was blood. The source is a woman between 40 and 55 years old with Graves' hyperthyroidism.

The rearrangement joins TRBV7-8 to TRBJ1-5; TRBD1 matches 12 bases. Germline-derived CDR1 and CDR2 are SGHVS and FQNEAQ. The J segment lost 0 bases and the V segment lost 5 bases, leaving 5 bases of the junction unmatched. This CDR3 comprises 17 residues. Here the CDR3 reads CASSRGTGGYSNQPQHF. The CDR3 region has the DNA TGTGCCAGCAGCCGCGGGACAGGGGGCTATAGCAATCAGCCCCAGCATTTT.

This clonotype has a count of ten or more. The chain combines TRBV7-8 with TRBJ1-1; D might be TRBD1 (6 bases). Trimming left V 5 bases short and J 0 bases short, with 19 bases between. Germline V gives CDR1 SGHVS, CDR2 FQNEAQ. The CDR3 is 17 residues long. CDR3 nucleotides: TGTGCCAGCAGCCCAGGAATGAACCAGGGGATGAACACTGAAGCTTTCTTT. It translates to CASSPGMNQGMNTEAFF.

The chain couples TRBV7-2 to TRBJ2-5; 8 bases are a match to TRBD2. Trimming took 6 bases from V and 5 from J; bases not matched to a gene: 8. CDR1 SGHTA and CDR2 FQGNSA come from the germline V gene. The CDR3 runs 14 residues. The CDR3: CASSQSGSWETQYF. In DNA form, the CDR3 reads TGTGCCAGCAGTCAGAGCGGGAGTTGGGAGACCCAGTACTTC.

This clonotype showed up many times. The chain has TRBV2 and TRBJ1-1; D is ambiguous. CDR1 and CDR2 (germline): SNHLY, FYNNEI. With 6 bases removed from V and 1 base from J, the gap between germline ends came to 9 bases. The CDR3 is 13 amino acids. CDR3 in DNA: TGTGCCAGCAGGGTAAACCCGAACACTGAAGCTTTCTTT. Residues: CASRVNPNTEAFF.

In DNA, the CDR3 is TGTGCCAGCCGGGACCCCAGCTATAATTCACCCCTCCACTTT. Its protein product is CASRDPSYNSPLHF. The gene calls are TRBV25-1 and TRBJ1-6, with D tentatively TRBD1 (5 bases). The V and J ends lost 8 bases and 3 bases respectively, with 11 bases between them. Germline CDR1 is MGHDK and CDR2 is SYGVNS. The CDR3 is 14 amino acids.

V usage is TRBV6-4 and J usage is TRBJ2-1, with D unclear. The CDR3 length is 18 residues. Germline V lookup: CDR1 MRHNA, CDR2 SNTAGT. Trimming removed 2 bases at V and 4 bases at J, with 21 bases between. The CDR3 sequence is CASSDPRSFAAAYNEQFF. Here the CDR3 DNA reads TGTGCCAGCAGTGACCCAAGGTCTTTCGCGGCCGCGTACAATGAGCAGTTCTTC.

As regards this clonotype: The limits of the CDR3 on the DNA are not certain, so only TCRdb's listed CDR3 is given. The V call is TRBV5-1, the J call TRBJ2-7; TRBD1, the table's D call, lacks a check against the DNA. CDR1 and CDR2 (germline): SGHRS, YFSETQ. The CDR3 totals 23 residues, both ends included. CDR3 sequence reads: CASTNQTSMYLCASSAQGYEQYF.

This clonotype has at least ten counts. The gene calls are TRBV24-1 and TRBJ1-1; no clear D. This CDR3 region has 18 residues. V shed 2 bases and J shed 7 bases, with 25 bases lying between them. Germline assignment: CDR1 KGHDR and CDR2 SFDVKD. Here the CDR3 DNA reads TGTGCCACCAGTGATTCCACGGTTTCCGAACGGCGGAGCTTTGAAGCTTTCTTT. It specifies CATSDSTVSERRSFEAFF.

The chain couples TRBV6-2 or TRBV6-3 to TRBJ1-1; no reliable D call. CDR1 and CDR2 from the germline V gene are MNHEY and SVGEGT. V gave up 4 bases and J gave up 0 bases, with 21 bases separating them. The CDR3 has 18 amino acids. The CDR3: CASSFNPVGERMNTEAFF. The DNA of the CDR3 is TGTGCCAGCAGTTTTAATCCCGTCGGGGAGAGGATGAACACTGAAGCTTTCTTT.

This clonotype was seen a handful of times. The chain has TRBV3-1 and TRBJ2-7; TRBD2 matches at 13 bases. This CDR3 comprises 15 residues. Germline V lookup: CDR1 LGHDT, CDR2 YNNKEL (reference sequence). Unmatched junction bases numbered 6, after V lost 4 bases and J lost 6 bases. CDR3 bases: TGTGCCAGCAGCCGTACCGGGACTAGCGGGGCCGAGCAGTACTTC. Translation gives CASSRTGTSGAEQYF.